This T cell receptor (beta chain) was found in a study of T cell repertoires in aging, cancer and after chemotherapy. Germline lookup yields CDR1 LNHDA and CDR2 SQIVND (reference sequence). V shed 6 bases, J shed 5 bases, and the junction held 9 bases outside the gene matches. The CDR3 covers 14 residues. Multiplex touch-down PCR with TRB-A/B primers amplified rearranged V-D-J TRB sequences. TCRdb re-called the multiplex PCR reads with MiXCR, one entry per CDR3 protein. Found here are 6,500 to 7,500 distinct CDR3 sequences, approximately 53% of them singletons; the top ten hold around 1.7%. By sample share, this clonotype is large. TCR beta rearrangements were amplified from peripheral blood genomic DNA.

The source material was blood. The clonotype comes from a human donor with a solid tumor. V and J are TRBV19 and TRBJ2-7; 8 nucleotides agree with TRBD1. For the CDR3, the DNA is TGTGCCAGTAGGGCTGGACAGGGTTTCAACGAGCAGTACTTC. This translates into CASRAGQGFNEQYF.